The source of this TCR beta chain is a study of T cell responses to AZD1222 COVID-19 vaccine. Details on this clone: Its antigen is unidentified.

Germline V gene data show CDR1 as MDHEN and CDR2 as SYDVKM. The CDR3 runs to 14 residues. The germline V and J ends were trimmed by 1 base and 1 base, with 8 bases remaining between them. Sequencing was performed with immunoSEQ multiplex PCR; in TCRdb, only in-frame clones are kept and a portion is missing. The sample lists about 140,000 clones, more than 70% occurring once. Study-level findings and limits: Mostly white British, mostly female donors; authors suggested clonal diversity may be underestimated.

V and J are TRBV28 and TRBJ2-7; no firm D call. The sample consisted of peripheral blood, taken 28 days after the second AZD1222 dose. The receptor was derived from an adult who received the AZD1222 COVID-19 vaccine. The CDR3, as DNA: TGTGCCAGCAGTTTATTAGGGCAGTCCTACGAGCAGTACTTC. This translates into CASSLLGQSYEQYF.